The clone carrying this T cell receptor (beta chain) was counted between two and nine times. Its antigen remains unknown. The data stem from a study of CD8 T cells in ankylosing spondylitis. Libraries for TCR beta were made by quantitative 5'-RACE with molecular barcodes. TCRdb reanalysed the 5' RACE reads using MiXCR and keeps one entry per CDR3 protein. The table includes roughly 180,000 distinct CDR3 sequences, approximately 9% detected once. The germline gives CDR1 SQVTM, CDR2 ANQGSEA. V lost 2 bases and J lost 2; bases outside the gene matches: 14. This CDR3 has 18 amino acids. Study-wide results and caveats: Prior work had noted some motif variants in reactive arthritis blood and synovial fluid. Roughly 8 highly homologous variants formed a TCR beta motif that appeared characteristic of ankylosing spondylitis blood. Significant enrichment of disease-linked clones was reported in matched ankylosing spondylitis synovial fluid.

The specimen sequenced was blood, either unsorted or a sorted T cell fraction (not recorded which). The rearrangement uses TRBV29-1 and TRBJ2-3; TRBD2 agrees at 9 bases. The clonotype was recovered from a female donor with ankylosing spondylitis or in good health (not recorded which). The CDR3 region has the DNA TGCAGCGTTGAACCACCGCCCTCTAGCGGGGCCTTCACAGATACGCAGTATTTT. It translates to CSVEPPPSSGAFTDTQYF.